The rows below give T cell receptor beta chains drawn from one sample of a study of shared clonotypes between healthy human individuals. Clones were sequenced by immunoSEQ multiplex PCR, and TCRdb holds only the in-frame ones, with some missing. The sample has 2 million to 2.5 million clones, 90% to 95% seen once; the top ten hold 0.39%. Sequenced: naive CD4+ T cells from PBMCs. The receptors were sampled from a man aged 18-30 years in good health. Some clones in this sample may be carry-over from other donors' samples. Both conserved end residues are part of each CDR3. A D gene is named only where the DNA matches it firmly. Clone size is shown for a subset of rows, as once, few, many or a class of expanded clone.

clone_size: .; d_call: .; j_call: TRBJ2-3; v_call: TRBV7-3; cdr3_nt: TGTGCCAGCAGCGCCTTGGGCGGGAAGGGCACAGATACGCAGTATTTT; cdr3_aa: CASSALGGKGTDTQYF
clone_size: .; d_call: .; j_call: TRBJ2-1; v_call: TRBV29-1; cdr3_nt: TGCAGCGCACGGACGATTCGAAGCTCCTACAATGAGCAGTTCTTC; cdr3_aa: CSARTIRSSYNEQFF
clone_size: .; d_call: .; j_call: TRBJ1-1; v_call: TRBV5-1; cdr3_nt: TGCGCCAGCAGCTTGGGGACATGGGCTGAAGCTTTCTTT; cdr3_aa: CASSLGTWAEAFF
clone_size: .; d_call: TRBD1; j_call: TRBJ2-1; v_call: TRBV5-1; cdr3_nt: TGCGCCAGCAGCTTGGAGGGTTTTTCTCAACAACCGGGACAGGTCAACAATGAGCAGTTCTTC; cdr3_aa: CASSLEGFSQQPGQVNNEQFF
clone_size: .; d_call: .; j_call: TRBJ2-3; v_call: TRBV5-8; cdr3_nt: TGTGCCAGCAGCCCCGTGGGGTTTCGGGCAGATACGCAGTATTTT; cdr3_aa: CASSPVGFRADTQYF
clone_size: once; d_call: .; j_call: TRBJ1-2; v_call: TRBV10-3; cdr3_nt: TGTTGCCCGGCAGGGGCAGGGACCCATGGTAACTATGGCTACACCTTC; cdr3_aa: CCPAGAGTHGNYGYTF
clone_size: .; d_call: TRBD1; j_call: TRBJ1-4; v_call: TRBV10-3; cdr3_nt: TGTGCCATCAGTAACAGGGGGCAACTGAATGAAAAACTGTTTTTT; cdr3_aa: CAISNRGQLNEKLFF
clone_size: .; d_call: TRBD2; j_call: TRBJ2-1; v_call: TRBV5-1; cdr3_nt: TGCGCCAGCAGCCCGGCGGGGACTAGAGGCAATGAGCAGTTCTTC; cdr3_aa: CASSPAGTRGNEQFF
clone_size: .; d_call: .; j_call: TRBJ2-7; v_call: TRBV30; cdr3_nt: TGTGCCTGGAGTCGACGAGGGGCCACCTACGAGCAGTACTTC; cdr3_aa: CAWSRRGATYEQYF
clone_size: .; d_call: .; j_call: TRBJ1-5; v_call: TRBV21-1; cdr3_nt: TGTGCCAGCACCTCGTATGAGTGGACAGGGTGGATGAGCAATCAGCCCCAGCATTTT; cdr3_aa: CASTSYEWTGWMSNQPQHF
clone_size: .; d_call: .; j_call: TRBJ2-7; v_call: TRBV11-2; cdr3_nt: TGTGCCAGCAGACTGGGGCGGGGCGCCTACGAGCAGTACTTC; cdr3_aa: CASRLGRGAYEQYF
clone_size: .; d_call: TRBD2; j_call: TRBJ2-1; v_call: TRBV5-1; cdr3_nt: TGCGCCAGCAGCTTGGTCGGGACTAGCGGCGGTGAGCAGTTCTTC; cdr3_aa: CASSLVGTSGGEQFF
clone_size: .; d_call: TRBD2; j_call: TRBJ2-2; v_call: TRBV5-1; cdr3_nt: TGCGCCAGCAGCTTGGGGCTAGCGGGGACCGGGGAGCTGTTTTTT; cdr3_aa: CASSLGLAGTGELFF
clone_size: once; d_call: TRBD1; j_call: TRBJ1-4; v_call: TRBV25-1; cdr3_nt: TGTGCCAGCAGTATCGGACAGGGGCTTACGGAAAAACTGTTTTTT; cdr3_aa: CASSIGQGLTEKLFF
clone_size: few; d_call: .; j_call: TRBJ1-1; v_call: TRBV12-1; cdr3_nt: TGTGCCAGCAGCTTTGGCGGACGGTGGCACACTGAAGCTTTCTTT; cdr3_aa: CASSFGGRWHTEAFF
clone_size: .; d_call: TRBD2; j_call: TRBJ2-1; v_call: TRBV9; cdr3_nt: TGTGCCAGCAGCGGTGGGACTAGCGGCTACAATGAGCAGTTCTTC; cdr3_aa: CASSGGTSGYNEQFF
clone_size: .; d_call: .; j_call: TRBJ2-1; v_call: TRBV9; cdr3_nt: TGTGCCAGCAGCGTAGATGGCCAGTCCTACAATGAGCAGTTCTTC; cdr3_aa: CASSVDGQSYNEQFF
clone_size: .; d_call: TRBD1; j_call: TRBJ2-3; v_call: TRBV10-3; cdr3_nt: TGTGCCATCAGTGCTTTCGGGACAGACACAGATACGCAGTATTTT; cdr3_aa: CAISAFGTDTDTQYF
clone_size: .; d_call: .; j_call: TRBJ1-3; v_call: TRBV27; cdr3_nt: TGTGCCAGCAGTTTAACCGGGGCTGGAAACACCATATATTTT; cdr3_aa: CASSLTGAGNTIYF
clone_size: few; d_call: TRBD1; j_call: TRBJ1-5; v_call: TRBV30; cdr3_nt: TGTGCCTGGAGTGCAGGGGGACAGGCAATTATTAGCAATCAGCCCCAGCATTTT; cdr3_aa: CAWSAGGQAIISNQPQHF
clone_size: .; d_call: TRBD2; j_call: TRBJ2-7; v_call: TRBV28; cdr3_nt: TGTGCCAGCAGTTCCGGGACTAGCGGGACCTACGAGCAGTACTTC; cdr3_aa: CASSSGTSGTYEQYF
clone_size: .; d_call: TRBD2; j_call: TRBJ2-1; v_call: TRBV5-1; cdr3_nt: TGCGCCAGCAGCCCGAAGACTAGCGGGAGTCCTAGGAGCTCCTACAATGAGCAGTTCTTC; cdr3_aa: CASSPKTSGSPRSSYNEQFF
clone_size: once; d_call: .; j_call: TRBJ2-5; v_call: TRBV14; cdr3_nt: TGTGCCAGCAGCCCTAGACAGCGGGAGACCCAGTACTTC; cdr3_aa: CASSPRQRETQYF
clone_size: .; d_call: .; j_call: TRBJ1-2; v_call: TRBV9; cdr3_nt: TGTGCCAGCACCTCTCACCCGGGGGCAAATGGCTACACCTTC; cdr3_aa: CASTSHPGANGYTF
clone_size: .; d_call: TRBD2; j_call: TRBJ2-3; v_call: TRBV5-4; cdr3_nt: TGTGCCAGCAGGACTAGCGGGAGGGCCAGCACAGATACGCAGTATTTT; cdr3_aa: CASRTSGRASTDTQYF
clone_size: .; d_call: .; j_call: TRBJ1-2; v_call: TRBV7-2; cdr3_nt: TGTGCCAGCAGCTTAGTCGCGGGGGGCCCCTATGGCTACACCTTC; cdr3_aa: CASSLVAGGPYGYTF
clone_size: .; d_call: TRBD2; j_call: TRBJ2-5; v_call: TRBV11-2; cdr3_nt: TGTGCCAGCCGACTAGCGGGAGCGGAGACCCAGTACTTC; cdr3_aa: CASRLAGAETQYF
clone_size: .; d_call: .; j_call: TRBJ2-7; v_call: TRBV7-3; cdr3_nt: TGTGCCAGCAGCTCCATTAACTCTGGGGGATCCGAGCAGTACTTC; cdr3_aa: CASSSINSGGSEQYF
clone_size: .; d_call: .; j_call: TRBJ1-1; v_call: TRBV11-2; cdr3_nt: TGTGCCAGCAGCCGTGGGGGAGCCAACACTGAAGCTTTCTTT; cdr3_aa: CASSRGGANTEAFF
clone_size: few; d_call: .; j_call: TRBJ2-3; v_call: TRBV10-3; cdr3_nt: TGTGCCATCAGTGAGAGCACAGATACGCAGTATTTT; cdr3_aa: CAISESTDTQYF
clone_size: .; d_call: TRBD1; j_call: TRBJ1-2; v_call: TRBV5-4; cdr3_nt: TGTGCCAGCAGCCCACCCCCACAGGGGACTAACTATGGCTACACCTTC; cdr3_aa: CASSPPPQGTNYGYTF
clone_size: .; d_call: .; j_call: TRBJ1-5; v_call: TRBV2; cdr3_nt: TGTGCCAGCAGCGAACAGGGCTACAACAATCAGCCCCAGCATTTT; cdr3_aa: CASSEQGYNNQPQHF
clone_size: once; d_call: .; j_call: TRBJ2-3; v_call: TRBV2; cdr3_nt: TGTGCCAGCAGCAACGATGCAGGTACTAGCACAGATACGCAGTATTTT; cdr3_aa: CASSNDAGTSTDTQYF
clone_size: .; d_call: TRBD2; j_call: TRBJ2-5; v_call: TRBV18; cdr3_nt: TGTGCCAGCTCACCGACTAGCGGGGGCGAGACCCAGTACTTC; cdr3_aa: CASSPTSGGETQYF
clone_size: few; d_call: .; j_call: TRBJ1-1; v_call: TRBV18; cdr3_nt: TGTGCCAGCTCTGCCATCGGGGGGAACACTGAAGCTTTCTTT; cdr3_aa: CASSAIGGNTEAFF
clone_size: once; d_call: TRBD2; j_call: TRBJ2-1; v_call: TRBV5-6; cdr3_nt: TGTGCCAGCCGCCTAGCGGGAATCTACAATGAGCAGTTCTTC; cdr3_aa: CASRLAGIYNEQFF
clone_size: .; d_call: .; j_call: TRBJ2-5; v_call: TRBV18; cdr3_nt: TGTGCCAGCTCACCAAGAAGGAGTAGCCAAGAGACCCAGTACTTC; cdr3_aa: CASSPRRSSQETQYF
clone_size: .; d_call: TRBD2; j_call: TRBJ2-7; v_call: TRBV5-4; cdr3_nt: TGTGCCAGCAGCTGGGGGACTAGCGGGACTCACTACGAGCAGTACTTC; cdr3_aa: CASSWGTSGTHYEQYF
clone_size: .; d_call: .; j_call: TRBJ1-4; v_call: TRBV5-1; cdr3_nt: TGCGCCAGCAGCTTAAATCCAGGGGATGAAAAACTGTTTTTT; cdr3_aa: CASSLNPGDEKLFF
clone_size: .; d_call: .; j_call: TRBJ1-4; v_call: TRBV19; cdr3_nt: TGTGCCAGTAGTATCCCCGGGACGGCTAATGAAAAACTGTTTTTT; cdr3_aa: CASSIPGTANEKLFF
clone_size: .; d_call: .; j_call: TRBJ1-3; v_call: TRBV29-1; cdr3_nt: TGCAGCGCCAATGTACAGGAACGAAAACGAAACACCATATATTTT; cdr3_aa: CSANVQERKRNTIYF
clone_size: .; d_call: .; j_call: TRBJ2-1; v_call: TRBV7-2; cdr3_nt: TGTGCCAGCAGCTTGGGCGAGGGTGAGCAGTTCTTC; cdr3_aa: CASSLGEGEQFF
clone_size: .; d_call: .; j_call: TRBJ1-2; v_call: TRBV20-1; cdr3_nt: TGCAGTGCTAAGGCCCAAGGCTACACCTTC; cdr3_aa: CSAKAQGYTF
clone_size: .; d_call: .; j_call: TRBJ2-2; v_call: TRBV28; cdr3_nt: TGTGCCAGCAGATCACAGGGTTCATCCCTGGCCGGGGAGCTGTTTTTT; cdr3_aa: CASRSQGSSLAGELFF
clone_size: .; d_call: TRBD1; j_call: TRBJ2-7; v_call: TRBV7-2; cdr3_nt: TGTGCCAGCAGCTTAGATTGGGACAGTTCCTACGAGCAGTACTTC; cdr3_aa: CASSLDWDSSYEQYF
clone_size: .; d_call: .; j_call: TRBJ1-5; v_call: TRBV18; cdr3_nt: TGTGCCAGCTCACAGATAAGGAACAGTCCCAATCAGCCCCAGCATTTT; cdr3_aa: CASSQIRNSPNQPQHF
clone_size: once; d_call: .; j_call: TRBJ2-7; v_call: TRBV5-1; cdr3_nt: TGCGCCAGCAGCCCGGTTAGCGGCAGCTACGAGCAGTACTTC; cdr3_aa: CASSPVSGSYEQYF
clone_size: .; d_call: TRBD1; j_call: TRBJ1-5; v_call: TRBV7-2; cdr3_nt: TGTGCCAGCAGCTCACGGACAGGCTACAATCAGCCCCAGCATTTT; cdr3_aa: CASSSRTGYNQPQHF